This T cell receptor (beta chain) was recorded in a study of post-analysis software for immune sequencing data. A remark on this clonotype: Its antigen is still unknown.

Study findings and constraints: There were a few TRBV segments more frequent in patients than controls, and TRBV5-6, TRBV5-1 and TRBV20-1 were among them.

Unique molecular identifiers had been added to the TCR beta cDNA libraries. TCRdb independently ran MiXCR on the PCR reads; one entry per CDR3 protein. The sample has 750,000 to 950,000 distinct CDR3 sequences, 53% seen once. The CDR3 sequence is 16 residues long. CDR1 is LNHNV and CDR2 is YYDKDF in the germline V gene (reference sequence). The V and J ends lost 5 bases and 3 bases respectively, with 17 bases between them. This chain joins TRBV15 and TRBJ2-1; tentative D call: TRBD1 (6 bases). The sequencing input was blood. The TCR originated in a girl aged 10 to 17 with multiple sclerosis. CDR3 in amino acids: CATSRSTGFGYNEQFF. The CDR3 DNA follows: TGTGCCACCAGCCGATCAACAGGGTTTGGCTACAATGAGCAGTTCTTC.